This passage covers 25 T cell receptor beta chains from one sample sequenced in a study of low-dose radiotherapy and immunotherapy resistance in tumors. Covering alpha and beta chains, TRAV- and TRBV-specific primers were used for the first-strand cDNA. Over around 19 PCR cycles, TCRs were amplified from a constant-region primer and V-primer adapter. TCRdb reanalysed the reads using MiXCR and keeps one entry per CDR3 protein. Of tens of thousands of distinct CDR3 sequences in the sample, more than 7.5% were seen once. The time point denotes: before trial treatment. The specimen was PBMCs, collected before treatment. The receptors come from a male donor with prostate cancer.

This clonotype was recorded a few times. This chain uses TRBV18 with TRBJ2-7; TRBD2 matches 7 bases. V was clipped by 6 bases and J by 4 bases; unmatched bases: 9. This CDR3 has 14 amino acids. Germline CDR1 is KGHSH and CDR2 is LQKENI. CDR3 region: CASSRAGKGYEQYF. The CDR3 DNA sequence: TGTGCCAGCTCCCGAGCGGGAAAAGGGTACGAGCAGTACTTC.

A word on this clonotype: It differs at one base from a far larger clone, so likely a read error. The chain uses TRBV27 and TRBJ2-7; 14 bases line up with TRBD2. Germline CDR1 is MNHEY and CDR2 is SMNVEV (reference sequence). The CDR3 has 14 residues. In nucleotides, the CDR3 is TGTGCCAGCCTCCGACTAGCGGGAGGGTACGGGCAGTACTTC. Protein product: CASLRLAGGYGQYF.

This clonotype appeared many times. As DNA, the CDR3 is TGTGCCAGCAGCTGGACAGACACCGGGGAGCTGTTTTTT. This gives the protein CASSWTDTGELFF. V usage is TRBV5-5 and J usage is TRBJ2-2; TRBD1 is a possible D gene (6 bases). Trimming pared 3 bases from V and 3 bases from J, leaving 6 bases between. CDR3 length: 13 amino acids. The V gene's germline CDR1 is SGHKS and CDR2 YYEKEE (reference sequence).

This clonotype appeared a few times. A read error is likely here: a far larger clone is one base away. V is TRBV27 and J is TRBJ2-1, with D unresolved. The length of the CDR3 is 13 residues. Germline V lookup: CDR1 MNHEY, CDR2 SMNVEV (reference sequence). Between the trimmed V and J ends, which lost 7 bases and 6 bases, there was a span of 13 bases. In nucleotides, the CDR3 is TGTGCCAGCATAGGCTGGACCTCCAATGAGCAGTTCTTC. Translating it yields CASIGWTSNEQFF.

Ten or more counts support this clonotype. The chain uses TRBV5-5 and TRBJ2-1, with TRBD1 identical over 8 bases. V lost 5 bases and J lost 6; bases outside the gene matches: 10. Germline-derived CDR1 and CDR2 are SGHKS and YYEKEE (reference sequence). The CDR3 has 15 amino acids. DNA of the CDR3: TGTGCCAGCAGGAGACAGGGGATGGCGGGCAATGAGCAGTTCTTC. It translates to CASRRQGMAGNEQFF.

This clonotype has at least ten counts. V is TRBV4-3 and J is TRBJ1-1, with unresolved D. Germline V gives CDR1 LGHNA, CDR2 YSLEER. Trimming pared 0 bases from V and 11 bases from J, leaving 13 bases between. CDR3 length: 13 amino acids. The CDR3: CASSQDPVSGAFF. CDR3 DNA sequence: TGCGCCAGCAGCCAAGATCCCGTATCTGGCGCTTTCTTT.

This clonotype was picked up a small number of times. V usage is TRBV5-1 and J usage is TRBJ2-5, with a weak D call TRBD1 (6 bases). The CDR3 has 14 amino acids. Germline CDR1 is SGHRS and CDR2 is YFSETQ. V dropped 2 bases and J dropped 2 bases, with 10 bases sitting between them. The CDR3 reads CASSFTGFQETQYF. CDR3 nucleotide sequence: TGCGCCAGCAGCTTTACAGGGTTTCAAGAGACCCAGTACTTC.

This clonotype occurred many times. This rearrangement joins TRBV28 to TRBJ1-5; D is undetermined. From germline, CDR1 is MDHEN and CDR2 SYDVKM. With 1 base removed from V and 0 bases from J, the gap between germline ends came to 10 bases. There are 16 residues in the CDR3. The CDR3 DNA reads TGTGCCAGCAGTTTATTATCGCGGCTTAGCAATCAGCCCCAGCATTTT. Its protein is CASSLLSRLSNQPQHF.

This chain joins TRBV5-1 and TRBJ2-1; TRBD2 matches 9 bases. Unmatched junction bases numbered 11, after V lost 7 bases and J lost 6 bases. CDR1 is SGHRS, CDR2 YFSETQ, per germline. The CDR3 totals 15 residues. The CDR3 here is CASRDRGTSLNEQFF. The CDR3 DNA follows: TGCGCCAGCCGGGACAGAGGGACTAGCCTCAATGAGCAGTTCTTC.

This clonotype was counted at least ten times. This rearrangement joins TRBV15 to TRBJ1-5; D gene ambiguous. The germline CDR1 and CDR2 sequences are LNHNV and YYDKDF (reference sequence). The CDR3 runs to 16 residues. The V end was cut by 6 bases, the J end by 1 base, with 16 bases between. This chain's CDR3 is CATSGAVAGSNQPQHF. The DNA of the CDR3 is TGTGCCACCAGTGGAGCGGTGGCGGGGAGCAATCAGCCCCAGCATTTT.

This clonotype was observed many times. The V gene is TRBV20-1, the J gene TRBJ2-7; TRBD1 aligns across 8 bases. Germline V CDR1 and CDR2: DFQATT, SNEGSKA (reference sequence). The CDR3 runs to 12 residues. Trimming took 7 bases from V and 4 from J; bases not matched to a gene: 6. The CDR3 DNA sequence: TGCAGTGTTGGACAGGGCAGGTACGAGCAGTACTTC. It is translated as CSVGQGRYEQYF.

There are many counts of this clonotype. J is TRBJ2-1 and V is TRBV9, with D perhaps assigned TRBD1 or TRBD2 (6 bases each). The CDR3 has 15 amino acids. Germline CDR1 is SGDLS and CDR2 is YYNGEE. The V gene lost 3 bases and the J gene lost 2 bases, with 12 bases spanning the gap. The CDR3 DNA sequence: TGTGCCAGCAGCGGCGGAGGGGGGCCCTACAATGAGCAGTTCTTC. This codes for CASSGGGGPYNEQFF.

A note on this clonotype: An end of the junction does not agree with germline; a read error may underlie this. J is TRBJ1-5 and V is TRBV5-3; TRBD1 matches at 8 bases. TRBV5-3 is an ORF, and what it does is uncertain. This CDR3 is built from 15 residues. CDR3: CASSLATGGNQPQHF. DNA for the CDR3: TGTGCCAGCAGCTTGGCGACAGGGGGCAATCAGCCCCAGCATTTT.

This clonotype has ten or more counts. The rearrangement links TRBV18 to TRBJ2-7, with 10 bases that match TRBD1. V was clipped by 6 bases and J by 2 bases; unmatched bases: 1. The germline gives CDR1 KGHSH, CDR2 LQKENI. The CDR3 is made up of 13 amino acids. The CDR3 DNA reads as TGTGCCAGCTCCGGGACAGGGGCCTACGAGCAGTACTTC. Its protein product is CASSGTGAYEQYF.

At least ten counts were recorded for this clonotype. The V call is TRBV4-1, the J call TRBJ2-2; 7 nucleotides match TRBD1. Germline V gene data show CDR1 as MGHRA and CDR2 as YSYEKL. J was trimmed by 5 bases and V by 3 bases; bases with no gene match: 15. The CDR3 consists of 18 residues. Written as DNA, the CDR3 is TGCGCCAGCAGCCACCAAACGCCTAGGGGGACAGAAACCGGGGAGCTGTTTTTT. Translation gives CASSHQTPRGTETGELFF.

This clonotype was seen at least ten times. The chain joins TRBV29-1 to TRBJ2-7; TRBD1 matches at 10 bases. V was pared by 5 bases and J by 3 bases, with 4 bases of the junction left unmatched. Germline V gene sequence: CDR1 SQVTM, CDR2 ANQGSEA. The CDR3 spans 13 residues. The DNA for the CDR3 is TGCAGCGTTACCGGGACAGGGGACTACGAGCAGTACTTC. Encoded protein: CSVTGTGDYEQYF.

This clonotype was seen ten or more times. This chain joins TRBV28 and TRBJ2-1; 7 bases are a match to TRBD2. The CDR3 loop spans 15 amino acids. From germline, CDR1 is MDHEN and CDR2 SYDVKM. Trimming took 2 bases from V and 0 from J; bases not matched to a gene: 1. In nucleotides, the CDR3 is TGTGCCAGCAGTTTAAGCGGGGTCTCCTACAATGAGCAGTTCTTC. Translation gives CASSLSGVSYNEQFF.

This clonotype was found many times. The J gene is TRBJ2-7, the V gene TRBV7-2; a possible D gene is TRBD2 (5 bases). V lost 3 bases to trimming and J lost 0 bases, with 12 bases between them. The germline CDR1 and CDR2 sequences are SGHTA and FQGNSA. The CDR3 runs to 15 residues. CDR3 DNA sequence: TGTGCCAGCAGCTTGTTCCCGGACTTCTCCTACGAGCAGTACTTC. Amino acid sequence: CASSLFPDFSYEQYF.

At least ten counts were recorded for this clonotype. This chain joins TRBV7-8 and TRBJ2-5, with a weak D call TRBD1 (5 bases). CDR1 is SGHVS and CDR2 is FQNEAQ in the germline V gene. V shed 8 bases and J shed 3 bases, with 7 bases lying between them. This CDR3 spans 11 amino acids. The CDR3 sequence: CASSREETQYF. In nucleotides, the CDR3 is TGTGCCAGCTCCAGGGAAGAGACCCAGTACTTC.

This clonotype was seen repeatedly, ten times or more. V is TRBV30 and J is TRBJ2-1; no clear D gene. The CDR3 extends over 15 amino acids. Germline-derived CDR1 and CDR2 are GTSNPN and SVGIG (reference sequence). V gave up 0 bases and J gave up 0 bases, with 9 bases separating them. CDR3 nucleotides: TGTGCCTGGAGTGTACGTACGAGCTCCTACAATGAGCAGTTCTTC. The encoded protein is CAWSVRTSSYNEQFF.

This clonotype was observed a few times. The J gene is TRBJ2-7, the V gene TRBV27, with D hard to call. CDR1 is MNHEY and CDR2 is SMNVEV in the germline V gene (reference sequence). The germline V and J ends were trimmed by 1 base and 6 bases, with 10 bases remaining between them. The length of the CDR3 is 13 residues. CDR3 sequence (DNA): TGTGCCAGCAGTTTATTATTGGGGTTCGAGCAGTACTTC. It yields the protein CASSLLLGFEQYF.

This clonotype was seen ten or more times. The V gene is TRBV11-2, the J gene TRBJ2-1; possible D gene TRBD2, 7 bases. The CDR3 is 15 residues long. V was pared by 1 base and J by 8 bases, with 15 bases between. The germline V gene encodes CDR1 SGHAT and CDR2 FQNNGV. CDR3 region: CASSLGRGPWHEQFF. CDR3 bases: TGTGCCAGCAGCTTAGGGCGGGGGCCCTGGCATGAGCAGTTCTTC.

This clonotype has at least ten counts. The chain recombines TRBV6-5 with TRBJ2-7, with 10 bases identical to TRBD1. CDR3 length: 13 residues. Germline CDR1 MNHEY, CDR2 SVGAGI. With 8 bases clipped from V and 5 bases from J, the junction kept 6 bases outside the gene matches. CDR3 nucleotide sequence: TGTGCCAGCCGACGGACAGGGGGAAACGAGCAGTACTTC. Encoded protein: CASRRTGGNEQYF.

This clonotype was recorded at least ten times. The rearrangement joins TRBV7-2 to TRBJ2-1; 8 nucleotides match TRBD2. The CDR3 has 14 amino acids. Looked up from germline, CDR1 is SGHTA and CDR2 is FQGNSA. With V trimmed by 3 bases and J by 7 bases, 5 bases remained unmatched. CDR3 loop: CASSFTSGINEQFF. CDR3 nucleotides: TGTGCCAGCAGCTTCACTAGCGGAATTAATGAGCAGTTCTTC.

This clonotype was seen at least ten times. The chain joins TRBV5-1 to TRBJ2-7; D is tentatively TRBD1 or TRBD2 (5 bases each). The CDR3 extends over 15 amino acids. Germline V gene lookup returns CDR1 SGHRS and CDR2 YFSETQ. Trimming cost V 3 bases and J 5 bases, with 18 bases left between them. This chain's CDR3 is CASSWAGTRGDEQYF. In DNA, the CDR3 is TGCGCCAGCAGCTGGGCCGGGACCCGCGGCGACGAGCAGTACTTC.